The T cell receptor beta chain under discussion was sequenced for a study of blood T cell repertoires in COVID-19. The method was immunoSEQ multiplex PCR; TCRdb's version includes in-frame clones alone and lacks a portion of them. This table has over 120,000 clones, roughly 87% appearing once. The germline V and J ends were trimmed by 7 bases and 6 bases, with 11 bases remaining between them. The CDR3 is 12 amino acids. From germline, CDR1 is SGHAT and CDR2 FQNNGV. Sequences were obtained from peripheral blood. The rearrangement uses TRBV11-2 and TRBJ2-3, with D possibly TRBD1 on 6 matching bases. The sequence derives from a human donor in a cohort sampled during active COVID-19. The CDR3 DNA follows: TGTGCCAGCACCCCAGGGGCGGATACGCAGTATTTT. Translation gives CASTPGADTQYF. Together with reference TRBV11-2 and TRBJ2-3, the CDR3 gives the full variable domain: EAGVAQSPRYKIIEKRQSVAFWCNPISGHATLYWYQQILGQGPKLLIQFQNNGVVDDSQLPKDRFSAERLKGVDSTLKIQPAKLEDSAVYLCASTPGADTQYFGPGTRLTVL.